The 18 T cell receptor beta chains reported below all come from one sample, sequenced in a study of blood T cell repertoires in COVID-19. Repertoires were generated with immunoSEQ multiplex PCR, while TCRdb's copy carries only in-frame clones and drops some. The sample has some 210,000 clones, 92% seen once; the top ten hold about 1.3%. Specimen: peripheral blood. These receptor sequences come from a man aged 30 to 45 with acute or convalescent COVID-19.

This clone occurred a few times. The chain joins TRBV5-1 to TRBJ2-1, with D unresolved. CDR1 is SGHRS, CDR2 YFSETQ, per germline. CDR3 length equals 15 residues. Trimming left V 5 bases short and J 4 bases short, with 16 bases between. DNA of the CDR3: TGCGCCAGCAGGCTCCCCGGAGACTCTTACAATGAGCAGTTCTTC. Translation gives CASRLPGDSYNEQFF.

The chain joins TRBV5-8 to TRBJ2-1; 7 nucleotides agree with TRBD2. Per the germline V gene, CDR1 is SGHTS and CDR2 is YDEGEE. Germline trimming cut 0 bases from V and 4 bases from J; bases unmatched to any gene: 4. This CDR3 is built from 15 residues. CDR3 protein: CASSLGPGGYNEQFF. The CDR3 DNA reads as TGTGCCAGCAGCTTGGGCCCCGGGGGGTACAATGAGCAGTTCTTC.

This clone turned up a few times. This chain links TRBV10-1 with TRBJ2-2; no firm D call. The CDR3 sequence is 12 residues long. Germline V CDR1 and CDR2: WNHNN, SYGVQD (reference sequence). The V and J ends lost 6 bases and 1 base respectively, with 3 bases between them. CDR3 nucleotides: TGCGCCAGCAGCGGGAACACCGGGGAGCTGTTTTTT. Its translation: CASSGNTGELFF.

The rearrangement uses TRBV7-9 and TRBJ1-3; TRBD1 matches 8 bases. V shed 1 base, J shed 0 bases, and the junction held 2 bases outside the gene matches. There are 16 residues in the CDR3. Germline CDR1 SEHNR, CDR2 FQNEAQ (reference sequence). The chain's CDR3 is CASSLGDRSSGNTIYF. CDR3 sequence (DNA): TGTGCCAGCAGCTTAGGGGACAGGAGCTCTGGAAACACCATATATTTT.

V is TRBV29-1 and J is TRBJ2-6; TRBD1 might be the D (6 bases). The CDR3 covers 14 residues. Germline lookup yields CDR1 SQVTM and CDR2 ANQGSEA. Trimming removed 7 bases at V and 0 bases at J, with 10 bases between. The CDR3 sequence is CSAQDSSGANVLTF. In DNA, the CDR3 is TGCAGCGCTCAGGACAGCTCTGGGGCCAACGTCCTGACTTTC.

This chain joins TRBV12-3 or TRBV12-4 and TRBJ1-5, with 8 bases that match TRBD1. Losses at the gene ends were 8 bases for V and 7 bases for J; bases not matched to a gene: 7. The CDR3 totals 13 residues. The chain's CDR3 is CASSLRGLQPQHF. In nucleotides, the CDR3 is TGTGCCAGCTCCCTCAGGGGGCTGCAGCCCCAGCATTTT.

This rearrangement joins TRBV2 to TRBJ2-1; no firm D call. V shed 6 bases and J shed 0 bases, with 9 bases lying between them. Germline V gene sequence: CDR1 SNHLY, CDR2 FYNNEI. The CDR3 contains 14 residues. This chain's CDR3 is CASRPLSSYNEQFF. The CDR3 bases are TGTGCCAGCAGGCCCCTCAGCTCCTACAATGAGCAGTTCTTC.

The CDR3 DNA is TGTGCCAGCAGTTCAGCGAGGGACACCATCTCCTACGAGCAGTACTTC. It codes for CASSSARDTISYEQYF. This sequence joins TRBV28 and TRBJ2-7; D is perhaps TRBD1 (6 bases). Trimming stripped 4 bases from V and 0 bases from J, with 16 bases between. This CDR3 has 16 amino acids. In germline, CDR1 is MDHEN, CDR2 SYDVKM. The variable domain in full, completed from reference TRBV28 and TRBJ2-7, reads DVKVTQSSRYLVKRTGEKVFLECVQDMDHENMFWYRQDPGLGLRLIYFSYDVKMKEKGDIPEGYSVSREKKERFSLILESASTNQTSMYLCASSSARDTISYEQYFGPGTRLTVT.

The chain has TRBV5-4 and TRBJ2-3; maybe TRBD2 (5 bases). Trimming removed 4 bases at V and 6 bases at J, with 12 bases between. The germline gives CDR1 SGHNT, CDR2 YYREEE (reference sequence). The CDR3 totals 13 residues. The CDR3 coding sequence is TGTGCCAGCAGCCAGAGGGATCCGGATACGCAGTATTTT. It codes for CASSQRDPDTQYF.

The chain recombines TRBV7-8 with TRBJ1-1; D might be TRBD1 (6 bases). Germline values: CDR1 SGHVS, CDR2 FQNEAQ. The length of the CDR3 is 14 residues. V was trimmed by 0 bases and J by 7 bases, leaving 12 bases between them. In nucleotides, the CDR3 is TGTGCCAGCAGCTTAGCCCGGACAGAAAGTGAAGCTTTCTTT. This codes for CASSLARTESEAFF.

The rearrangement links TRBV7-3 to TRBJ1-6; tentatively, D is TRBD1 (5 bases). In germline, CDR1 is SGHTA, CDR2 FQGTGA. The CDR3 runs to 13 residues. Trimming took 5 bases from V and 9 from J, leaving 11 bases between them. CDR3 DNA: TGTGCCAGCAGCGCCATTCAGGGTTCACCCCTCCACTTT. This codes for CASSAIQGSPLHF.

This chain connects TRBV27 to TRBJ1-5, with D maybe TRBD1 (6 bases). The CDR3 is 14 amino acids. The V gene lost 5 bases and the J gene lost 5 bases, with 13 bases spanning the gap. Looked up from germline, CDR1 is MNHEY and CDR2 is SMNVEV (reference sequence). The CDR3 bases are TGTGCCAGCAGTCTACAGGGTTCACATCAGCCCCAGCATTTT. Its protein product is CASSLQGSHQPQHF.

The chain combines TRBV6-5 with TRBJ2-7, with a weak D call TRBD1 (5 bases). This CDR3 is 10 amino acids long. Germline-derived CDR1 and CDR2 are MNHEY and SVGAGI. The V end lost 5 bases, the J end lost 6 bases, and 5 bases lay between the germline ends. The CDR3 region is CASSTGEQYF. DNA for the CDR3: TGTGCCAGCAGTACAGGCGAGCAGTACTTC.

This clone was counted once. The chain employs TRBV5-1 and TRBJ1-5; TRBD1 matches at 9 bases. The CDR3 contains 14 residues. Germline V gene data show CDR1 as SGHRS and CDR2 as YFSETQ. V was clipped by 5 bases and J by 4 bases; unmatched bases: 4. CDR3 residues: CASSWGTGNQPQHF. Here the CDR3 DNA reads TGCGCCAGCAGTTGGGGGACAGGGAATCAGCCCCAGCATTTT.

V gene TRBV6-5 combines with J gene TRBJ2-3; D ambiguous. Germline lookup yields CDR1 MNHEY and CDR2 SVGAGI. The CDR3 runs to 14 residues. Trimming took 8 bases from V and 3 from J, leaving 15 bases between them. CDR3 nucleotide sequence: TGTGCCAGCGCGGCGATAGACCCGACAGATACGCAGTATTTT. It translates to CASAAIDPTDTQYF.

The CDR3 region is CASRKAGLTYEQYF. As DNA, the CDR3 is TGTGCCAGCAGAAAAGCGGGGTTAACCTACGAGCAGTACTTC. This chain links TRBV6-5 with TRBJ2-7; 7 bases agree with TRBD2. Germline V gene sequence: CDR1 MNHEY, CDR2 SVGAGI. The CDR3 sequence is 14 residues long. V lost 6 bases, J lost 2 bases, and 7 bases stayed unmatched.

The rearrangement links TRBV9 to TRBJ2-1; D is perhaps TRBD1 (6 bases). The CDR3 covers 15 residues. The germline V and J ends were trimmed by 3 bases and 4 bases, with 14 bases remaining between them. The germline CDR1 and CDR2 sequences are SGDLS and YYNGEE. The CDR3 DNA reads as TGTGCCAGCAGCGCCGGGACAAACCTTTACAATGAGCAGTTCTTC. Amino acids: CASSAGTNLYNEQFF.

The chain is built from TRBV5-1 and TRBJ1-6; D unresolved. CDR1 is SGHRS, CDR2 YFSETQ, per germline. Trimming removed 0 bases from V and 5 bases from J, with 9 bases in between. This CDR3 is 15 amino acids long. CDR3 in DNA: TGCGCCAGCAGCTTGGAGTCCGGGAATAATTCACCCCTCCACTTT. This encodes CASSLESGNNSPLHF.